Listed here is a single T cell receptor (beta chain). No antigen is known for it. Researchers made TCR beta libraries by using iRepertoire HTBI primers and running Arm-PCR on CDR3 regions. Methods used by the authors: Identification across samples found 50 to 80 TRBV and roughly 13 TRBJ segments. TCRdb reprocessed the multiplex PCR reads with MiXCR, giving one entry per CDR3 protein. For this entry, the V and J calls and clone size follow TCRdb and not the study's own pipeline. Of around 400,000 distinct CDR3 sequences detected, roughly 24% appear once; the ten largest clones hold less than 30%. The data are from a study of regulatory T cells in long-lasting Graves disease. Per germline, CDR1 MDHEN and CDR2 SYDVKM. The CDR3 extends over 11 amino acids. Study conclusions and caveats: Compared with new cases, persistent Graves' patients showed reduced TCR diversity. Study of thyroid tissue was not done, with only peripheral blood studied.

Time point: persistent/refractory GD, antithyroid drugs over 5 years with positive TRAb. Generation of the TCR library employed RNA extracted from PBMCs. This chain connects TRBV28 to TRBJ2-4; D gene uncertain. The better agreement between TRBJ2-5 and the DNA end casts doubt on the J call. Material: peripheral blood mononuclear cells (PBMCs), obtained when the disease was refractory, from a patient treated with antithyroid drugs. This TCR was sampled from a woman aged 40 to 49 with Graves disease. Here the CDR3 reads CASNLGETQYF. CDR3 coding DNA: TGTGCCAGCAATTTGGGGGAGACCCAGTACTTC.